The clone carrying this TCR beta chain was found once. V dropped 5 bases and J dropped 0 bases, with 10 bases sitting between them. In germline, CDR1 is SQVTM, CDR2 ANQGSEA. The CDR3 totals 13 residues. The data belong to a study of T cell responses to AZD1222 COVID-19 vaccine. The protocol was immunoSEQ multiplex PCR, while the TCRdb copy is restricted to in-frame clones and leaves out a portion. The sample lists about 170,000 clones, around 91% occurring once. This specimen consisted of peripheral blood, obtained on day 0 of AZD1222 vaccination. The chain recombines TRBV29-1 with TRBJ1-2; D is undetermined. This TCR derives from an adult in good health. The CDR3 spells CSVSEFSNYGYTF. CDR3 in DNA: TGCAGCGTTTCTGAGTTTTCTAACTATGGCTACACCTTC. Full variable domain (remainder filled in from reference TRBV29-1 and TRBJ1-2): SAVISQKPSRDICQRGTSLTIQCQVDSQVTMMFWYRQQPGQSLTLIATANQGSEATYESGFVIDKFPISRPNLTFSTLTVSNMSPEDSSIYLCSVSEFSNYGYTFGSGTRLTVV.